The next 14 T cell receptor beta chains were all read from a single sample in a study of shared clonotypes between healthy human individuals. Measured with immunoSEQ multiplex PCR; TCRdb has only the in-frame clones, and not every one. Of 450,000 to 650,000 clones in the sample, roughly 79% were seen once. The sequenced sample consisted of PBMCs. The receptor set was obtained from a woman aged 40 to 50 in good health. Some clones in this sample may be carry-over from other donors' samples.

This clone was picked up many times. The V call is TRBV7-8, the J call TRBJ2-1; 8 nucleotides line up with TRBD2. The CDR3 spans 15 residues. With 6 bases clipped from V and 6 bases from J, the junction kept 10 bases outside the gene matches. The germline V gene encodes CDR1 SGHVS and CDR2 FQNEAQ. CDR3 sequence: CASSYRREVPNEQFF. The CDR3 nucleotides are TGTGCCAGCAGTTACAGGCGGGAGGTTCCCAATGAGCAGTTCTTC. The whole variable domain, remainder taken from reference TRBV7-8 and TRBJ2-1, is GAGVSQSPRYKVAKRGQDVALRCDPISGHVSLFWYQQALGQGPEFLTYFQNEAQLDKSGLPSDRFFAERPEGSVSTLKIQRTQQEDSAVYLCASSYRREVPNEQFFGPGTRLTVL.

The V and J genes are TRBV29-1 and TRBJ2-1, with D tentatively TRBD2 (6 bases). Trimming removed 4 bases from V and 0 bases from J, with 10 bases in between. The germline CDR1 and CDR2 sequences are SQVTM and ANQGSEA. The CDR3 contains 14 residues. CDR3 protein: CSVGVSGSYNEQFF. The CDR3, as DNA: TGCAGCGTTGGGGTTAGCGGCTCCTACAATGAGCAGTTCTTC.

The chain uses TRBV10-2 and TRBJ2-2; D not certain. Trimming shortened V by 2 bases and J by 2 bases, and 9 bases separated the two germline ends. The CDR3 is 15 residues long. CDR1 and CDR2 from the germline V gene are WSHSY and SAAADI. The CDR3 protein is CASSEVSPNTGELFF. The CDR3 bases are TGCGCCAGCAGTGAGGTCAGCCCCAACACCGGGGAGCTGTTTTTT.

This clone was seen just once. The chain has TRBV5-1 and TRBJ2-2; TRBD1 agrees at 7 bases. CDR1 SGHRS and CDR2 YFSETQ come from the germline V gene. Trimming removed 0 bases from V and 4 bases from J; junction bases left unmatched: 6. This CDR3 is built from 16 residues. The CDR3 loop reads CASSLVGTARTGELFF. CDR3 nucleotides: TGCGCCAGCAGCTTGGTTGGGACAGCTCGCACCGGGGAGCTGTTTTTT.

The J gene is TRBJ2-1, the V gene TRBV19, with 10 bases matching TRBD2. The CDR3 runs 16 residues. V shed 4 bases, J shed 6 bases, and the junction held 9 bases outside the gene matches. The germline gives CDR1 LNHDA, CDR2 SQIVND (reference sequence). CDR3 amino acids: CASSTPGLAFGNEQFF. The CDR3 coding sequence is TGTGCCAGTAGTACCCCGGGACTAGCGTTCGGCAATGAGCAGTTCTTC.

V usage is TRBV6-4 and J usage is TRBJ2-2; D not resolved. In germline, CDR1 is MRHNA, CDR2 SNTAGT. V was pared by 2 bases and J by 3 bases, with 13 bases between. The CDR3 is made up of 16 amino acids. The CDR3 sequence: CASSDRTTRDTGELFF. In DNA, the CDR3 is TGTGCCAGCAGTGACCGAACCACCCGAGACACCGGGGAGCTGTTTTTT.

The V and J genes are TRBV5-1 and TRBJ1-1; D is uncertain. The CDR3 is made up of 14 amino acids. The V end lost 1 base, the J end lost 1 base, and 8 bases lay between the germline ends. CDR1 is SGHRS, CDR2 YFSETQ, per germline. The CDR3 loop reads CASSLNDGNTEAFF. CDR3 DNA sequence: TGCGCCAGCAGCTTGAACGACGGGAACACTGAAGCTTTCTTT. Based on the CDR3 plus reference TRBV5-1 and TRBJ1-1, the full variable domain is KAGVTQTPRYLIKTRGQQVTLSCSPISGHRSVSWYQQTPGQGLQFLFEYFSETQRNKGNFPGRFSGRQFSNSRSEMNVSTLELGDSALYLCASSLNDGNTEAFFGQGTRLTVV.

In its sample, this clone was seen a few times. The chain carries TRBV6-1 and TRBJ1-5, with D unresolved. The germline V gene has CDR1 MNHNS and CDR2 SASEGT. The ends were cut back, 10 bases at V and 6 bases at J, with 10 bases in the middle. The CDR3 totals 11 residues. CDR3: CATSLGQPQHF. Written as DNA, the CDR3 is TGTGCCACCTCCCTCGGTCAGCCCCAGCATTTT.

The J gene is TRBJ2-5, the V gene TRBV6-5, with 8 positions matching TRBD2. The V gene's germline CDR1 is MNHEY and CDR2 SVGAGI. Trimming removed 7 bases from V and 5 bases from J; junction bases left unmatched: 9. The CDR3 has 14 residues. CDR3: CASMVGRGGETQYF. The DNA for the CDR3 is TGTGCCAGCATGGTCGGGAGGGGGGGGGAGACCCAGTACTTC.

The V call is TRBV28, the J call TRBJ1-2, with D possibly being TRBD1 (5 bases). CDR3 size: 14 residues. V lost 5 bases and J 2 bases, leaving 12 bases between the germline ends. Looked up from germline, CDR1 is MDHEN and CDR2 is SYDVKM. This CDR3 reads CASSPPDINYGYTF. The CDR3, as DNA: TGTGCCAGCAGTCCCCCGGACATAAACTATGGCTACACCTTC.

In this sample, this clone turned up once. The chain carries TRBV6-1 and TRBJ2-7; 11 bases line up with TRBD2. V shed 7 bases and J 4 bases; nucleotides not matched to a gene: 9. Germline CDR1 MNHNS, CDR2 SASEGT. CDR3 length equals 15 residues. The CDR3, as DNA: TGTGCCAGCAAAGTGGGGACTAGCGGCCCTTACGAGCAGTACTTC. This encodes CASKVGTSGPYEQYF.

This chain's CDR3 is CASSSLQGAYNEQFF. CDR3 nucleotides: TGTGCCAGCAGCAGCCTACAGGGCGCCTACAATGAGCAGTTCTTC. The chain combines TRBV27 with TRBJ2-1, with D perhaps TRBD1 (6 bases). Germline V gives CDR1 MNHEY, CDR2 SMNVEV (reference sequence). This CDR3 has 15 amino acids. Trimming removed 6 bases at V and 2 bases at J, with 14 bases between.

CDR3 loop: CASSATGAYEQYF. For the CDR3, the DNA is TGTGCCAGCAGTGCGACCGGCGCCTACGAGCAGTACTTC. The V gene is TRBV2, the J gene TRBJ2-7, with unresolved D. There are 13 residues in the CDR3. CDR1 and CDR2 from the germline V gene are SNHLY and FYNNEI. V lost 4 bases and J 2 bases, leaving 9 bases between the germline ends.

Ten or more counts support this clone. The chain recombines TRBV6-1 with TRBJ2-1; 7 bases match TRBD2. Per the germline V gene, CDR1 is MNHNS and CDR2 is SASEGT. V dropped 3 bases and J dropped 12; count of bases not matched to a gene: 14. The CDR3 contains 15 residues. Here the CDR3 DNA reads TGTGCCAGCAGTGAGGTCCTCAGCGGGGCGGTTGGGCAGTTCTTC. This codes for CASSEVLSGAVGQFF.